A selection of T cell receptor beta chains follows, all from one sample in a study of shared clonotypes between healthy human individuals. Sequencing was performed with immunoSEQ multiplex PCR; in TCRdb, only in-frame clones are kept and a portion is missing. This sample has 2,100,000 or so clones, with around 95% found just once. Sequencing was carried out using naive CD4+ T cells sorted from blood. All receptors derive from a man aged 18-30 years in good health. Each CDR3 is given with its conserved first and last residue. D genes are given only for firm matches. Only part of the rows carry a size: once, few, many, or a class if the clone is expanded.

d_gene: NA; v_gene: TRBV4-1; abundance: NA; j_gene: TRBJ2-3; CDR3nt: TGCGCCAGCAGCCAGGGGAGTGGTTTGAGAGGGACAGATACGCAGTATTTT; CDR3aa: CASSQGSGLRGTDTQYF
d_gene: TRBD1; v_gene: TRBV10-3; abundance: once; j_gene: TRBJ2-3; CDR3nt: TGTGCCATCAAAGCGGACAGGGGCACAGATACGCAGTATTTT; CDR3aa: CAIKADRGTDTQYF
d_gene: NA; v_gene: TRBV5-4; abundance: NA; j_gene: TRBJ2-5; CDR3nt: TGTGCCAGCAGCTTGGTCGGGGAGATCGGCGCGGAGACCCAGTACTTC; CDR3aa: CASSLVGEIGAETQYF
d_gene: NA; v_gene: TRBV11-3; abundance: NA; j_gene: TRBJ2-3; CDR3nt: TGTGCCAGCAGCTTAGGAGGAGATACGCAGTATTTT; CDR3aa: CASSLGGDTQYF
d_gene: NA; v_gene: TRBV21-1; abundance: NA; j_gene: TRBJ2-3; CDR3nt: TGTGCCAGCAGCAAAGAAGAGGGTGGCCTGACTATAGGAGATACGCAGTATTTT; CDR3aa: CASSKEEGGLTIGDTQYF
d_gene: NA; v_gene: TRBV2; abundance: NA; j_gene: TRBJ1-2; CDR3nt: TGTGCCAGCAATGTAGACAGGCTATATGGCTACACCTTC; CDR3aa: CASNVDRLYGYTF
d_gene: TRBD2; v_gene: TRBV2; abundance: NA; j_gene: TRBJ2-1; CDR3nt: TGTGCCAGCAAGGAAACTAGCGGGGGGGCGAGGTACAATGAGCAGTTCTTC; CDR3aa: CASKETSGGARYNEQFF
d_gene: NA; v_gene: TRBV2; abundance: NA; j_gene: TRBJ2-7; CDR3nt: TGTGCCAGCAGTTACGGACAGAAATACGAGCAGTACTTC; CDR3aa: CASSYGQKYEQYF
d_gene: NA; v_gene: TRBV4-1; abundance: NA; j_gene: TRBJ2-3; CDR3nt: TGCGCCAGCAGCCAAGACACGGGTAAGGGGACAGATACGCAGTATTTT; CDR3aa: CASSQDTGKGTDTQYF
d_gene: TRBD2; v_gene: TRBV7-8; abundance: NA; j_gene: TRBJ2-5; CDR3nt: TGTGCCAGCAGTGGGGGGGGAGAGACCCAGTACTTC; CDR3aa: CASSGGGETQYF
d_gene: NA; v_gene: TRBV6-1; abundance: NA; j_gene: TRBJ2-7; CDR3nt: TGTGCCAGCAGTGAAGCATTCGTTCGAGGGTACTTC; CDR3aa: CASSEAFVRGYF
d_gene: TRBD1; v_gene: TRBV4-1; abundance: NA; j_gene: TRBJ1-5; CDR3nt: TGCGCCAGCAGCCACCTGGACAGGGGCAATCAGCCCCAGCATTTT; CDR3aa: CASSHLDRGNQPQHF
d_gene: NA; v_gene: TRBV20-1; abundance: NA; j_gene: TRBJ2-5; CDR3nt: TGCAGTGCTAGGCAGGCCGGGACCCAGTACTTC; CDR3aa: CSARQAGTQYF
d_gene: TRBD1; v_gene: TRBV5-1; abundance: NA; j_gene: TRBJ1-4; CDR3nt: TGCGCCAGCACCCAACAGGGGGCGTCGGAAAAACTGTTTTTT; CDR3aa: CASTQQGASEKLFF
d_gene: NA; v_gene: TRBV5-1; abundance: NA; j_gene: TRBJ1-2; CDR3nt: TGCGCCAGCAGTTCCTTAGGGGGGTCTAACTATGGCTACACCTTC; CDR3aa: CASSSLGGSNYGYTF
d_gene: TRBD2; v_gene: TRBV4-3; abundance: NA; j_gene: TRBJ2-7; CDR3nt: TGCGCCAGCAGTCCCCGACTAGCGGGAGTCCACGAGCAGTACTTC; CDR3aa: CASSPRLAGVHEQYF
d_gene: NA; v_gene: TRBV28; abundance: NA; j_gene: TRBJ2-7; CDR3nt: TGTGCCAGCAGCCGGGAATCTTACGAGCAGTACTTC; CDR3aa: CASSRESYEQYF
d_gene: NA; v_gene: TRBV18; abundance: NA; j_gene: TRBJ1-3; CDR3nt: TGTGCCAGCTCACCAGTGAGGGGGTTCGGAAACACCATATATTTT; CDR3aa: CASSPVRGFGNTIYF
d_gene: TRBD1; v_gene: TRBV9; abundance: once; j_gene: TRBJ1-3; CDR3nt: TGTGCCAGCAGCGCTCGGGACAGGGGTTTCTCTGGAAACACCATATATTTT; CDR3aa: CASSARDRGFSGNTIYF
d_gene: NA; v_gene: TRBV5-1; abundance: once; j_gene: TRBJ2-3; CDR3nt: TGCGCCAGCAGCTTGGAAGAAACCGGCACAGATACGCAGTATTTT; CDR3aa: CASSLEETGTDTQYF
d_gene: TRBD2; v_gene: TRBV4-3; abundance: NA; j_gene: TRBJ2-7; CDR3nt: TGCGCCAGCAGCCAAGATCTAGCGGGAATAACCTACGAGCAGTACTTC; CDR3aa: CASSQDLAGITYEQYF
d_gene: NA; v_gene: TRBV18; abundance: NA; j_gene: TRBJ1-5; CDR3nt: TGTGCCAGCTCACCAATGGGGGCTGGCAATCAGCCCCAGCATTTT; CDR3aa: CASSPMGAGNQPQHF
d_gene: TRBD2; v_gene: TRBV10-2; abundance: once; j_gene: TRBJ2-3; CDR3nt: TGCGCCAGCAGTCAGACTAGCGGGGGCACAGATACGCAGTATTTT; CDR3aa: CASSQTSGGTDTQYF
d_gene: NA; v_gene: TRBV18; abundance: NA; j_gene: TRBJ2-1; CDR3nt: TGTGCCAGCTCACCAACTAGCAATTATGAGCAGTTCTTC; CDR3aa: CASSPTSNYEQFF
d_gene: NA; v_gene: TRBV5-6; abundance: NA; j_gene: TRBJ2-7; CDR3nt: TGTGCCAGCAGCTTTCCGGACGCGCATTACGAGCAGTACTTC; CDR3aa: CASSFPDAHYEQYF
d_gene: TRBD1; v_gene: TRBV28; abundance: NA; j_gene: TRBJ1-2; CDR3nt: TGTGCCAGCAGTTTATCCCAGGGGGCAAATAGTGGCTACACCTTC; CDR3aa: CASSLSQGANSGYTF
d_gene: NA; v_gene: TRBV5-4; abundance: once; j_gene: TRBJ2-3; CDR3nt: TGTGCCAGCAGCTACCCGGGGGGCCCTTCCACAGATACGCAGTATTTT; CDR3aa: CASSYPGGPSTDTQYF
d_gene: NA; v_gene: TRBV5-4; abundance: NA; j_gene: TRBJ2-7; CDR3nt: TGTGCCAGCAGCTTTGGACAAAATTCCTACTACGAGCAGTACTTC; CDR3aa: CASSFGQNSYYEQYF
d_gene: NA; v_gene: TRBV28; abundance: NA; j_gene: TRBJ2-2; CDR3nt: TGTGCCAGCAGTCCCTACAGGTCCACCGGGGAGCTGTTTTTT; CDR3aa: CASSPYRSTGELFF
d_gene: NA; v_gene: TRBV30; abundance: NA; j_gene: TRBJ2-4; CDR3nt: TGTGCCTGGAGTTCCGGCACCGGGAACATTCAGTACTTC; CDR3aa: CAWSSGTGNIQYF
d_gene: TRBD1; v_gene: TRBV7-9; abundance: NA; j_gene: TRBJ1-6; CDR3nt: TGTGCCAGCAGCTTGGGGGCCGGGACAGATAATTCACCCCTCCACTTT; CDR3aa: CASSLGAGTDNSPLHF
d_gene: TRBD1; v_gene: TRBV11-2; abundance: NA; j_gene: TRBJ2-1; CDR3nt: TGTGCCAGCAGCTTATTGGGGACAGGGATTGCTGAGCAGTTCTTC; CDR3aa: CASSLLGTGIAEQFF
d_gene: TRBD1; v_gene: TRBV19; abundance: NA; j_gene: TRBJ1-6; CDR3nt: TGTGCCAGTAGTAACAGGGGTCCCTATAATTCACCCCTCCACTTT; CDR3aa: CASSNRGPYNSPLHF
d_gene: NA; v_gene: TRBV5-3; abundance: NA; j_gene: TRBJ2-5; CDR3nt: TGTGCCAGAAGCCCCATAACTAGTAAGGGACAAGAGACCCAGTACTTC; CDR3aa: CARSPITSKGQETQYF
d_gene: NA; v_gene: TRBV10-3; abundance: NA; j_gene: TRBJ2-7; CDR3nt: TGTGCCATCAGCGACACAGGTTCCTACGAGCAGTACTTC; CDR3aa: CAISDTGSYEQYF
d_gene: NA; v_gene: TRBV6-1; abundance: NA; j_gene: TRBJ2-5; CDR3nt: TGTGCCAGCAGTGAACCCCGGCAGGGTTTACAAGAGACCCAGTACTTC; CDR3aa: CASSEPRQGLQETQYF
d_gene: TRBD2; v_gene: TRBV9; abundance: NA; j_gene: TRBJ2-3; CDR3nt: TGTGCCAGCAGCTTGGGTCGACAAACTAGCGGGACAGATACGCAGTATTTT; CDR3aa: CASSLGRQTSGTDTQYF
d_gene: NA; v_gene: TRBV30; abundance: NA; j_gene: TRBJ2-6; CDR3nt: TGTGCCTGGAGTGTAGATCGGGGGCCGGTAGGGGCCAACGTCCTGACTTTC; CDR3aa: CAWSVDRGPVGANVLTF
d_gene: TRBD1; v_gene: TRBV7-9; abundance: NA; j_gene: TRBJ1-2; CDR3nt: TGTGCCAGCAGCTCCCGACAGGGGGCGACTAGCTTC; CDR3aa: CASSSRQGATSF
d_gene: NA; v_gene: TRBV19; abundance: NA; j_gene: TRBJ1-2; CDR3nt: TGTGCCAGTAGTCAGGAGTATGGCTACACCTTC; CDR3aa: CASSQEYGYTF
d_gene: TRBD2; v_gene: TRBV11-2; abundance: NA; j_gene: TRBJ2-7; CDR3nt: TGTGCCAGCAGCTTAGTTAGGACTAGCGGCCTCCTTGCGCGGGTCGAGCAGTACTTC; CDR3aa: CASSLVRTSGLLARVEQYF
d_gene: NA; v_gene: TRBV1; abundance: NA; j_gene: TRBJ2-7; CDR3nt: TGCACCAGCAGCCCCCACGAGCAGTACTTC; CDR3aa: CTSSPHEQYF
d_gene: NA; v_gene: TRBV29-1; abundance: NA; j_gene: TRBJ1-5; CDR3nt: TGCAGCGTTGAAGGGGATTCGGCCCAGCATTTT; CDR3aa: CSVEGDSAQHF
d_gene: NA; v_gene: TRBV6-5; abundance: NA; j_gene: TRBJ2-7; CDR3nt: TGTGCCAGCAGTTTGGGGAGGACCCTCTCCGAGCAGTACTTC; CDR3aa: CASSLGRTLSEQYF
d_gene: NA; v_gene: TRBV6-1; abundance: NA; j_gene: TRBJ1-6; CDR3nt: TGTGCCAGCAGTGGCACTAGGGGGTCTAATTCACCCCTCCACTTT; CDR3aa: CASSGTRGSNSPLHF
d_gene: TRBD2; v_gene: TRBV2; abundance: NA; j_gene: TRBJ2-1; CDR3nt: TGTGCCAGCAGCGATACTAGCGGGGGCCTCGGGTTCTTC; CDR3aa: CASSDTSGGLGFF
d_gene: NA; v_gene: TRBV6-5; abundance: NA; j_gene: TRBJ2-7; CDR3nt: TGTGCCAGCAGAGGGCAGGGGAGGACCCTCTACGAGCAGTACTTC; CDR3aa: CASRGQGRTLYEQYF
d_gene: TRBD2; v_gene: TRBV4-1; abundance: NA; j_gene: TRBJ2-1; CDR3nt: TGCGCCAGCAGCCAGACTAGCGGGGCCTACAATGAGCAGTTCTTC; CDR3aa: CASSQTSGAYNEQFF
d_gene: NA; v_gene: TRBV5-8; abundance: NA; j_gene: TRBJ2-7; CDR3nt: TGTGCCAGCAGCCCTTACTCCGACAGCGCCAACGAGCAGTACTTC; CDR3aa: CASSPYSDSANEQYF
d_gene: NA; v_gene: TRBV4-3; abundance: NA; j_gene: TRBJ1-2; CDR3nt: TGCGCCAGCAGCCAAGTGCAGGGACCCGATGGCTACACCTTC; CDR3aa: CASSQVQGPDGYTF
d_gene: NA; v_gene: TRBV28; abundance: NA; j_gene: TRBJ2-1; CDR3nt: NA; CDR3aa: CASSSSGLPSYNEQFF
d_gene: NA; v_gene: TRBV9; abundance: NA; j_gene: TRBJ2-6; CDR3nt: TGTGCCAGCTCATTTGCCCCCTCGGTTCACTCTGGGGCCAACGTCCTGACTTTC; CDR3aa: CASSFAPSVHSGANVLTF
d_gene: NA; v_gene: TRBV14; abundance: NA; j_gene: TRBJ1-2; CDR3nt: TGTGCCAGCAGCCAAGGATACACCTCTAACTATGGCTACACCTTC; CDR3aa: CASSQGYTSNYGYTF
d_gene: NA; v_gene: TRBV18; abundance: NA; j_gene: TRBJ2-2; CDR3nt: TGTGCCAGTACGACAGGGAACACCGGGGAGCTGTTTTTT; CDR3aa: CASTTGNTGELFF
d_gene: NA; v_gene: TRBV6-1; abundance: NA; j_gene: TRBJ2-3; CDR3nt: TGTGCCACCAGGGGAGAGGCGACAGATACGCAGTATTTT; CDR3aa: CATRGEATDTQYF
d_gene: TRBD2; v_gene: TRBV7-2; abundance: NA; j_gene: TRBJ2-3; CDR3nt: TGTGCCAGCAGCGCACCTAGCGGGAGGGGCACAGATACGCAGTATTTT; CDR3aa: CASSAPSGRGTDTQYF
d_gene: NA; v_gene: TRBV4-3; abundance: NA; j_gene: TRBJ2-7; CDR3nt: TGCGCCAGCAGCCCTGGACTGCCTACCTACGAGCAGTACTTC; CDR3aa: CASSPGLPTYEQYF
d_gene: NA; v_gene: TRBV7-9; abundance: NA; j_gene: TRBJ1-6; CDR3nt: TGTGCCAGCAGCTACGAAACGGAAAATTCACCCCTCCACTTT; CDR3aa: CASSYETENSPLHF
d_gene: TRBD1; v_gene: TRBV4-3; abundance: NA; j_gene: TRBJ2-7; CDR3nt: TGCGCCAGCAGCCAAGATGGGACAGGGGTCTCCTACGAGCAGTACTTC; CDR3aa: CASSQDGTGVSYEQYF
d_gene: NA; v_gene: TRBV7-2; abundance: NA; j_gene: TRBJ1-5; CDR3nt: TGTGCCAGCAGCTTAACACAGCCCAATCAGCCCCAGCATTTT; CDR3aa: CASSLTQPNQPQHF